This TCR beta chain was sequenced in a study of cytomegalovirus exposure and HLA in healthy donors. V lost 8 bases, J lost 2 bases, and 6 bases stayed unmatched. CDR1 is SEHNR, CDR2 FQNEAQ, per germline (reference sequence). The CDR3 covers 15 residues. The primer mix had 60 Vbeta and 13 Jbeta primers. The table came from immunoSEQ multiplex PCR; TCRdb's copy has only in-frame clones and leaves some out. The sample contains tens of thousands of clones, roughly 76% of which appear only once. In the case of this clone: Its antigen is undetermined.

Study-wide findings and caveats: After further analysis at a later stage, roughly 15,000 TCR beta sequences were associated with HLA alleles at 0.05 false discovery rate.

V usage is TRBV7-9 and J usage is TRBJ2-3; 11 bases match TRBD1. Sequencing input: PBMCs. This clonotype was sampled from a man aged 55-75 years in good health and CMV-seropositive. The CDR3 here is CASRRTGGLTDTQYF. CDR3 in DNA: TGTGCCAGCCGACGGACAGGGGGCCTCACAGATACGCAGTATTTT.